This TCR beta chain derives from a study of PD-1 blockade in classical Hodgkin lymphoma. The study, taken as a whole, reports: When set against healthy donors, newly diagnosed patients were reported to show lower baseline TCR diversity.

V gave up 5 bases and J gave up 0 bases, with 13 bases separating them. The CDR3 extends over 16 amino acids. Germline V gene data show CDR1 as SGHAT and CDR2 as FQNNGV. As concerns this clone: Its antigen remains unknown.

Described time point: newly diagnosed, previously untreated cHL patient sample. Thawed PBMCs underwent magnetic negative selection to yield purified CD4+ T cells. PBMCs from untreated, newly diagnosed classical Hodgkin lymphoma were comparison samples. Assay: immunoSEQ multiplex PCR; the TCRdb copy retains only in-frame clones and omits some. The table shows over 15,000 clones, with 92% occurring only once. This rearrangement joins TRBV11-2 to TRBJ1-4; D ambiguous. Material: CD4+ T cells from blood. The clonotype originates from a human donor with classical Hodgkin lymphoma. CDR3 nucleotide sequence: TGTGCCAGCAGCCCCCGCACAGCAGCAACTAATGAAAAACTGTTTTTT. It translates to CASSPRTAATNEKLFF.